The 8 T cell receptor beta chains below come from one sample, sequenced in a study of T cells after yellow fever vaccination. MiXCR was run by TCRdb on the 5' RACE reads, yielding one entry per CDR3 protein. The table shows 300,000 to 450,000 distinct CDR3 sequences, with roughly 6.2% occurring only once. Material: PBMCs, obtained 5 days after the yellow fever booster vaccination. All receptors derive from a young man who received the YFV17D yellow fever vaccine.

At least ten counts were recorded for this clonotype. The chain combines TRBV5-1 with TRBJ2-5; D remains ambiguous. The CDR3 is 17 amino acids. Germline lookup yields CDR1 SGHRS and CDR2 YFSETQ. With 0 bases removed from V and 1 base from J, the gap between germline ends came to 16 bases. CDR3 region: CASSLGVDAQFQETQYF. Written as DNA, the CDR3 is TGCGCCAGCAGCTTGGGGGTTGACGCGCAGTTCCAAGAGACCCAGTACTTC.

The V and J genes are TRBV7-6 and TRBJ2-5; D is undetermined. Germline assignment: CDR1 SGHVS and CDR2 FNYEAQ. Trimming left V 4 bases short and J 0 bases short, with 9 bases between. The CDR3 has 14 amino acids. The CDR3 DNA is TGTGCCAGCAGCTCTCGGTACAACCAAGAGACCCAGTACTTC. Translating gives CASSSRYNQETQYF.

This clonotype was observed many times. V usage is TRBV5-1 and J usage is TRBJ1-1; D is ambiguous. Trimming removed 0 bases from V and 7 bases from J, with 10 bases in between. The CDR3 is made up of 13 amino acids. Germline assignment: CDR1 SGHRS and CDR2 YFSETQ. The CDR3 is CASSLGPLLEAFF. The CDR3 DNA follows: TGCGCCAGCAGCTTGGGACCTCTCCTTGAAGCTTTCTTT.

This clonotype has a count of ten or more. The chain uses TRBV14 and TRBJ2-7; D not certain. V lost 3 bases and J lost 0, with 9 bases in between. Germline CDR1 is SGHDN and CDR2 is FVKESK. The CDR3 contains 14 residues. DNA of the CDR3: TGTGCCAGCAGCCAGTACCTAAGCTCCTACGAGCAGTACTTC. Its protein product is CASSQYLSSYEQYF. The whole variable domain, remainder taken from reference TRBV14 and TRBJ2-7, is EAGVTQFPSHSVIEKGQTVTLRCDPISGHDNLYWYRRVMGKEIKFLLHFVKESKQDESGMPNNRFLAERTGGTYSTLKVQPAELEDSGVYFCASSQYLSSYEQYFGPGTRLTVT.

This clonotype was seen more than once but under ten times. The chain couples TRBV18 to TRBJ2-1, with TRBD2 matching 11 bases. J lost 9 bases, V lost 6 bases, and 7 bases had no gene match. This CDR3 spans 14 amino acids. The V gene's germline CDR1 is KGHSH and CDR2 LQKENI. CDR3 in amino acids: CASSPLAGGAEQFF. CDR3 coding DNA: TGTGCCAGCTCTCCGTTAGCGGGAGGGGCTGAGCAGTTCTTC.

The chain carries TRBV19 and TRBJ1-1, with D perhaps TRBD1 (6 bases). The V and J ends lost 3 bases and 3 bases respectively, with 11 bases between them. Germline loops: CDR1 LNHDA, CDR2 SQIVND (reference sequence). This CDR3 comprises 14 residues. DNA of the CDR3: TGTGCCAGTAGTATTACAGGGCGGGACACTGAAGCTTTCTTT. Amino acid sequence: CASSITGRDTEAFF.

The CDR3 coding sequence is TGCAGCGTTGAAGGACGGCCGGACAATGAGCAGTTCTTC. Translated, it gives CSVEGRPDNEQFF. V gene TRBV29-1 combines with J gene TRBJ2-1; D not certain. Trimming removed 1 base at V and 5 bases at J, with 9 bases between. Germline V gene lookup returns CDR1 SQVTM and CDR2 ANQGSEA. The CDR3 has 13 residues.

This clonotype was observed a few times. V gene TRBV4-3 combines with J gene TRBJ2-1; D remains unclear. CDR1 and CDR2 (germline): LGHNA, YSLEER. V was cut by 0 bases and J by 10 bases, with 10 bases left in between. The CDR3 runs to 13 residues. This CDR3 is CASSQDLRREQFF. As DNA, the CDR3 is TGCGCCAGCAGCCAAGATCTGAGAAGGGAGCAGTTCTTC.